These 16 T cell receptor beta chains were all obtained from the same sample, sequenced in a study of T cells expressing NK-cell markers. TCRdb derives one entry per CDR3 protein from the 5' RACE reads, leaving out DNA. The specimen's table records 150,000 to 180,000 distinct CDR3 sequences. Sequencing was carried out using blood T cells: a sorted CD56 or NKG2C T cell subset, CD4+ or CD8+ T cells, or bulk PBMC T cells (not recorded which). These receptors originate from a woman between 50 and 59 years old in good health.

The V and J genes are TRBV29-1 and TRBJ2-5; the D call from TCRdb, TRBD2, cannot be confirmed without DNA. The CDR3 is 12 amino acids. Per the germline V gene, CDR1 is SQVTM and CDR2 is ANQGSEA. CDR3 in amino acids: CSVESRAETQYF.

V and J are TRBV25-1 and TRBJ1-1. The CDR3 runs 13 residues. Germline-derived CDR1 and CDR2 are MGHDK and SYGVNS. The CDR3 sequence is CASSEKGNTEAFF. Together with reference TRBV25-1 and TRBJ1-1, the CDR3 gives the full variable domain: EADIYQTPRYLVIGTGKKITLECSQTMGHDKMYWYQQDPGMELHLIHYSYGVNSTEKGDLSSESTVSRIRTEHFPLTLESARPSHTSQYLCASSEKGNTEAFFGQGTRLTVV.

The V gene is TRBV30, the J gene TRBJ2-3. CDR3 length equals 14 residues. Per the germline V gene, CDR1 is GTSNPN and CDR2 is SVGIG (reference sequence). The CDR3 region is CAWSEATSTDTQYF.

V and J are TRBV20-1 and TRBJ2-1; TCRdb calls TRBD2, which cannot be checked without DNA. This CDR3 is 16 amino acids long. Germline values: CDR1 DFQATT, CDR2 SNEGSKA (reference sequence). The CDR3 protein is CSARDLSREELNEQFF.

This rearrangement joins TRBV12-3 or TRBV12-4 to TRBJ2-3. The CDR3 is 14 amino acids. CDR3 sequence: CASSSRTDTDTQYF.

This rearrangement joins TRBV5-1 to TRBJ2-7; TCRdb's D call of TRBD1 is untestable without DNA. Germline V gene data show CDR1 as SGHRS and CDR2 as YFSETQ. The CDR3 runs 12 residues. The CDR3: CASSWTGSEQYF.

The chain uses TRBV19 and TRBJ2-1; TCRdb returns TRBD2, unconfirmable since there is no DNA. Germline V gene lookup returns CDR1 LNHDA and CDR2 SQIVND (reference sequence). CDR3 size: 17 residues. CDR3 region: CASNLAGGTPSYNEQFF.

The gene calls are TRBV6-5 and TRBJ1-2. There are 14 residues in the CDR3. Germline assignment: CDR1 MNHEY and CDR2 SVGAGI. CDR3 sequence reads: CASSYNLRSRGYTF.

The chain recombines TRBV6-5 with TRBJ2-3; the D call of TRBD1 rests on TCRdb alone, since no DNA is present to check it. Per germline, CDR1 MNHEY and CDR2 SVGAGI. The CDR3 has 15 residues. CDR3: CASSPTGGEGDTQYF.

This chain links TRBV29-1 with TRBJ1-1; the TCRdb call, TRBD1, lacks DNA for checking. The CDR3 is made up of 13 amino acids. Looked up from germline, CDR1 is SQVTM and CDR2 is ANQGSEA. CDR3 sequence: CSVDTGGFTEAFF.

This chain joins TRBV14 and TRBJ1-4. The CDR3 runs to 13 residues. The germline V gene has CDR1 SGHDN and CDR2 FVKESK. The CDR3 reads CASSQNWDEKLFF.

This chain joins TRBV7-8 and TRBJ2-5; TCRdb indicates TRBD1, and absent DNA this call remains unverified. This CDR3 spans 16 amino acids. Germline V CDR1 and CDR2: SGHVS, FQNEAQ. CDR3: CASSLGGSPPQETQYF.

The J gene is TRBJ2-3, the V gene TRBV10-1; the D gene TCRdb calls, TRBD2, cannot be checked with no DNA. The CDR3 is made up of 17 amino acids. From germline, CDR1 is WNHNN and CDR2 SYGVQD (reference sequence). The CDR3: CASSEDPGIAPADTQYF.

V and J are TRBV2 and TRBJ2-1; the D call of TRBD2 rests on TCRdb alone, since no DNA is present to check it. There are 12 residues in the CDR3. Per the germline V gene, CDR1 is SNHLY and CDR2 is FYNNEI. CDR3 region: CASWTRQNEQFF.

This rearrangement joins TRBV11-2 to TRBJ2-1; TCRdb's D call of TRBD2 is untestable without DNA. Germline V lookup: CDR1 SGHAT, CDR2 FQNNGV. CDR3 size: 16 residues. The CDR3 sequence is CASSLSSGPYNNEQFF. The full variable domain, rest sourced from reference TRBV11-2 and TRBJ2-1, is EAGVAQSPRYKIIEKRQSVAFWCNPISGHATLYWYQQILGQGPKLLIQFQNNGVVDDSQLPKDRFSAERLKGVDSTLKIQPAKLEDSAVYLCASSLSSGPYNNEQFFGPGTRLTVL.

The gene calls are TRBV7-9 and TRBJ2-2; the TCRdb call, TRBD2, lacks DNA for checking. The CDR3 has 15 amino acids. The germline V gene encodes CDR1 SEHNR and CDR2 FQNEAQ (reference sequence). The CDR3 loop is CASSPRTHNTGELFF.